These 2 T cell receptor beta chains share one sample of origin, sequenced in a study of cytomegalovirus exposure and HLA in healthy donors. PCR involved 60 Vbeta and 13 Jbeta primers. Sequencing was performed with immunoSEQ multiplex PCR; in TCRdb, only in-frame clones are kept and a portion is missing. Of 160,000 or so clones in the sample, approximately 80% were seen once. Sequencing was done on a sample of PBMCs. Receptors originate from a man over 45 in good health and CMV-seropositive.

This clone occurred a few times. This chain uses TRBV4-2 with TRBJ1-5, with 7 bases lining up with TRBD1. Germline CDR1 and CDR2: LGHNA and YNFKEQ. With V trimmed by 0 bases and J by 12 bases, 2 bases remained unmatched. The CDR3 spans 12 residues. The CDR3 bases are TGTGCCAGCAGCCAAGATCGGGACAGCCAGCATTTT. This sequence encodes CASSQDRDSQHF.

The gene calls are TRBV14 and TRBJ1-2; D remains unclear. In germline, CDR1 is SGHDN, CDR2 FVKESK. The CDR3 consists of 13 residues. Trimming cost V 3 bases and J 2 bases, with 7 bases left between them. The CDR3 DNA follows: TGTGCCAGCAGCCAGGTCCGGAACTATGGCTACACCTTC. This sequence encodes CASSQVRNYGYTF.